One sample yielded the 6 T cell receptor beta chains listed below, sequenced in a study of T cell responses to AZD1222 COVID-19 vaccine. Data came from immunoSEQ multiplex PCR; TCRdb stores just in-frame clones and leaves some out. Of tens of thousands of clones listed, roughly 84% are singletons. Sequenced material: peripheral blood, taken on day 0 of AZD1222 vaccination. The receptor set was obtained from an adult in good health.

The J gene is TRBJ1-6, the V gene TRBV6-2 or TRBV6-3; 7 bases line up with TRBD1. V dropped 2 bases and J dropped 10; count of bases not matched to a gene: 5. In germline, CDR1 is MNHEY, CDR2 SVGEGT. This CDR3 has 14 residues. The CDR3 coding sequence is TGTGCCAGCAGTTACCGACAGGGCGAGTCACCCCTCCACTTT. Translation gives CASSYRQGESPLHF.

This rearrangement joins TRBV29-1 to TRBJ1-4; maybe TRBD1 (5 bases). Germline V gives CDR1 SQVTM, CDR2 ANQGSEA. V lost 6 bases, J lost 8 bases, and 16 bases lay in between. The CDR3 has 13 residues. The CDR3 DNA reads TGCAGCGTCAGTAAAACAGGAGGAGAAAAACTGTTTTTT. Translating gives CSVSKTGGEKLFF.

The gene calls are TRBV30 and TRBJ1-6, with no clear D. V lost 5 bases to trimming and J lost 8 bases, with 13 bases between them. The CDR3 totals 13 residues. The V gene's germline CDR1 is GTSNPN and CDR2 SVGIG (reference sequence). CDR3 loop: CAWGDSGDSPLHF. The DNA for the CDR3 is TGTGCCTGGGGGGATTCCGGGGATTCACCCCTCCACTTT. Full variable domain (missing parts from reference TRBV30 and TRBJ1-6): SQTIHQWPATLVQPVGSPLSLECTVEGTSNPNLYWYRQAAGRGLQLLFYSVGIGQISSEVPQNLSASRPQDRQFILSSKKLLLSDSGFYLCAWGDSGDSPLHFGNGTRLTVT.

The table lists this clone with a count of one. The sample holds other DNA sequences that translate to the same CDR3. The chain is built from TRBV19 and TRBJ1-2; D is possibly TRBD1 (5 bases). This CDR3 comprises 13 residues. V lost 3 bases to trimming and J lost 2 bases, with 7 bases between them. Germline lookup yields CDR1 LNHDA and CDR2 SQIVND (reference sequence). CDR3 nucleotide sequence: TGTGCCAGTAGTATGAGACAGAACTATGGCTACACCTTC. Protein product: CASSMRQNYGYTF.

This chain uses TRBV11-1 with TRBJ1-1; no clear D gene. This CDR3 contains 14 residues. V gave up 3 bases and J gave up 1 base, with 9 bases separating them. Per germline, CDR1 SGHAT and CDR2 FQDESV (reference sequence). CDR3 amino acids: CASSLADSNTEAFF. CDR3 bases: TGTGCCAGCAGCTTGGCTGATTCGAACACTGAAGCTTTCTTT.

This clone occurred once. A read error may account for a junction end that differs from germline. The chain couples TRBV7-6 to TRBJ1-3; D is uncertain. The CDR3 runs 18 residues. CDR1 and CDR2 from the germline V gene are SGHVS and FNYEAQ. The CDR3 region has the DNA TGTGCCAGCAGCTTACACGGTTTTACAGATTACTCTGGAAACACTATATATTTT. This translates into CASSLHGFTDYSGNTIYF.